This note documents a single TCR beta chain sequence. Its antigen remains unknown. This sample is part of a study of T cell responses to AZD1222 COVID-19 vaccine. Study-wide results and limits: The donor cohort was predominantly white British with a female majority, and clonal diversity may have been underestimated. Repertoire sampling happened only post peak T cell response.

V was trimmed by 3 bases and J by 2 bases, leaving 11 bases between them. CDR3 length equals 14 residues. Germline V gives CDR1 SGHVS, CDR2 FNYEAQ. The repertoire was sequenced with immunoSEQ multiplex PCR; TCRdb's copy has only in-frame clones and lacks some. The sample has about 120,000 clones; less than 90% are singletons. V and J are TRBV7-6 and TRBJ2-7, with D perhaps matching TRBD2 (5 bases). The TCR sequence derives from an adult in good health. The sequencing here drew on peripheral blood, taken on day 0 of AZD1222 vaccination. The CDR3 here is CASSLGSPAYEQYF. CDR3 in DNA: TGTGCCAGCAGCTTGGGGAGCCCGGCCTACGAGCAGTACTTC.